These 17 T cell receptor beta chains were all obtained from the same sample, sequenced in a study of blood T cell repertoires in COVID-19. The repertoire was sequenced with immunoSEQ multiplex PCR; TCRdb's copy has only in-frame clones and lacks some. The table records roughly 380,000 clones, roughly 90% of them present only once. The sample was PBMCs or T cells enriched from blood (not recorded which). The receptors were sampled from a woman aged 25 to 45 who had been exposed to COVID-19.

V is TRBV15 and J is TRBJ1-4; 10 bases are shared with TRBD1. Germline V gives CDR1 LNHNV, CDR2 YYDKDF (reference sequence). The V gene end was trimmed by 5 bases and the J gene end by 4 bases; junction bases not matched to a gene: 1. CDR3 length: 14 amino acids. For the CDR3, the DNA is TGTGCCACCAGCGGGGACAGGGGTAATGAAAAACTGTTTTTT. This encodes CATSGDRGNEKLFF.

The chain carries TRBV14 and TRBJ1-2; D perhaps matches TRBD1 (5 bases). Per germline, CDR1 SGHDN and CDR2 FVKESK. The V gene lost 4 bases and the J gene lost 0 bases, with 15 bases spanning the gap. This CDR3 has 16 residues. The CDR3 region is CASSPSWGEANYGYTF. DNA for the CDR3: TGTGCCAGCAGCCCCTCTTGGGGGGAAGCTAACTATGGCTACACCTTC. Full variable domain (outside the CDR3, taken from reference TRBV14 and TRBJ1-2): EAGVTQFPSHSVIEKGQTVTLRCDPISGHDNLYWYRRVMGKEIKFLLHFVKESKQDESGMPNNRFLAERTGGTYSTLKVQPAELEDSGVYFCASSPSWGEANYGYTFGSGTRLTVV.

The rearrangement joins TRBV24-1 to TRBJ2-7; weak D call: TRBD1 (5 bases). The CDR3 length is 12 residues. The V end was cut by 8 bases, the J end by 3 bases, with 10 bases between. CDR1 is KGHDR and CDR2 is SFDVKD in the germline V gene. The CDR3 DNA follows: TGTGCCACCAACTACAGGAACTACGAGCAGTACTTC. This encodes CATNYRNYEQYF.

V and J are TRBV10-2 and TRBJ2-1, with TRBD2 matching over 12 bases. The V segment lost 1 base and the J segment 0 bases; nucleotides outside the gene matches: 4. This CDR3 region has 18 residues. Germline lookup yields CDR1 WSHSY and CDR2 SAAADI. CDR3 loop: CASSEFGTSGLSYNEQFF. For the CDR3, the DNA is TGCGCCAGCAGTGAGTTTGGGACTAGCGGGCTCTCCTACAATGAGCAGTTCTTC.

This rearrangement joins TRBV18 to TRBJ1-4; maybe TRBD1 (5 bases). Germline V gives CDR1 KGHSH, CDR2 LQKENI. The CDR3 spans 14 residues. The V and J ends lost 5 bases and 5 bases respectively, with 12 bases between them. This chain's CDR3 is CASSRAGQNEKLFF. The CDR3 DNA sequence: TGTGCCAGCTCAAGGGCCGGACAAAATGAAAAACTGTTTTTT.

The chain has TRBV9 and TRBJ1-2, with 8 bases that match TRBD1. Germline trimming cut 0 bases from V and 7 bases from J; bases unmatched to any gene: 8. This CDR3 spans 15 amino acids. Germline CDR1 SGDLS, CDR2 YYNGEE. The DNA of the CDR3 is TGTGCCAGCAGCGTAGCCGACAGGGGTTGGGTTGGCTACACCTTC. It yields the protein CASSVADRGWVGYTF.

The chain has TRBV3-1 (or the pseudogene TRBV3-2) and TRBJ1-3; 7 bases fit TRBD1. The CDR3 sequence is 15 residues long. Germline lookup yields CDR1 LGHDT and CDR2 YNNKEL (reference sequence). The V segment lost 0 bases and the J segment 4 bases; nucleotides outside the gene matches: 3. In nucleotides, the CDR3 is TGTGCCAGCAGCCAAGAGACAGGGCGAGGAAACACCATATATTTT. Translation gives CASSQETGRGNTIYF.

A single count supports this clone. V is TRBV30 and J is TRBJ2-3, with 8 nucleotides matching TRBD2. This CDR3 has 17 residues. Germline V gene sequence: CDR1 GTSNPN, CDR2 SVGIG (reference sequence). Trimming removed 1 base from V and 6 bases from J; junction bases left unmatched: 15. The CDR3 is CAWSGQTFGGRSDTQYF. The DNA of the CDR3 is TGTGCCTGGAGTGGTCAAACCTTCGGCGGGAGGTCGGATACGCAGTATTTT.

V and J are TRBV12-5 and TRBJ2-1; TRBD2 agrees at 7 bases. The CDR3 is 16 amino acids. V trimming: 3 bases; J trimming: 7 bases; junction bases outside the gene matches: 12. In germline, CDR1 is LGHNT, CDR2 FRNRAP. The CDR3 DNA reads TGTGCTAGTGGTTTCAGGGCGGGAGTGGAAGGAAATGAGCAGTTCTTC. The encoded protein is CASGFRAGVEGNEQFF.

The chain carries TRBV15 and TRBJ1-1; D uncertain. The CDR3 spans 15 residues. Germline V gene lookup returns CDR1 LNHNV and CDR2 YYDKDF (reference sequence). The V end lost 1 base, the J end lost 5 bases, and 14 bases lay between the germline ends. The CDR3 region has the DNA TGTGCCACCAGCAGAGTAGAGGGCTTGAGAACTGAAGCTTTCTTT. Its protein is CATSRVEGLRTEAFF.

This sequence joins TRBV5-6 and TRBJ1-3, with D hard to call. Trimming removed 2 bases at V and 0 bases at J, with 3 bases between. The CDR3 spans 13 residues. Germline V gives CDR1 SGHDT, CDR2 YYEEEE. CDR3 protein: CASSFSSGNTIYF. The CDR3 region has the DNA TGTGCCAGCAGCTTCAGCTCTGGAAACACCATATATTTT.

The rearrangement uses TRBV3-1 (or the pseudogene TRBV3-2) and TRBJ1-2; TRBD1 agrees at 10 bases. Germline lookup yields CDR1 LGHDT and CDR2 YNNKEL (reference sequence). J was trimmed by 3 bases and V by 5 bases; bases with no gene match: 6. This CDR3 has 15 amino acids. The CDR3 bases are TGTGCCAGCAGCTTGGACAGGGGGAGGGACTATGGCTACACCTTC. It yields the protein CASSLDRGRDYGYTF.

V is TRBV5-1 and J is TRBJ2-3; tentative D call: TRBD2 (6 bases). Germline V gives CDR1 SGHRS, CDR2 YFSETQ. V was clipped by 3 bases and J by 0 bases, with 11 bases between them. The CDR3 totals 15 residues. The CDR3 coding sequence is TGCGCCAGCAGCTCCGGGAGACTAAGCACAGATACGCAGTATTTT. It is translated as CASSSGRLSTDTQYF.

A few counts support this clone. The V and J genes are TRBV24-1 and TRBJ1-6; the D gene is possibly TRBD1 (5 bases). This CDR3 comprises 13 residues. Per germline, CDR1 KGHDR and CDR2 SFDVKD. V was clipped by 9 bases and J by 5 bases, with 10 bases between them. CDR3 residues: CATSRAHNSPLHF. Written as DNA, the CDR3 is TGTGCCACCTCCAGGGCCCATAATTCACCCCTCCACTTT.

The CDR3 nucleotides are TGTGCCAGCAGCGATGGACAGGGGAGGGATGAGCAGTTCTTC. It translates to CASSDGQGRDEQFF. The chain joins TRBV6-5 to TRBJ2-1; the match to TRBD1 covers 9 bases. CDR1 is MNHEY, CDR2 SVGAGI, per germline. This CDR3 is built from 14 residues. J lost 8 bases, V lost 6 bases, and 8 bases had no gene match.

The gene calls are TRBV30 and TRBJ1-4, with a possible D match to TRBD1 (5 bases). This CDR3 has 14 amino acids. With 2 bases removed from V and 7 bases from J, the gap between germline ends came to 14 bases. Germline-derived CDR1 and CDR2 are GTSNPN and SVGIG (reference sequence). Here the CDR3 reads CAWSRGPGGEKLFF. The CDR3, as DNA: TGTGCCTGGAGTAGGGGCCCGGGGGGTGAAAAACTGTTTTTT.

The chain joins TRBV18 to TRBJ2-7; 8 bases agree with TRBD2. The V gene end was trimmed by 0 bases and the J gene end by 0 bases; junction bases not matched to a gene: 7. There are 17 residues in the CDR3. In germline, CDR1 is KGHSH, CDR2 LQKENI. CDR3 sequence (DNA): TGTGCCAGCTCACCACCGGTGGGCGGGAGGAACTCCTACGAGCAGTACTTC. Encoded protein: CASSPPVGGRNSYEQYF.